The 18 T cell receptor beta chains below were found in one sample sequenced in a study of T cells after yellow fever vaccination. One entry per CDR3 protein results from TCRdb running MiXCR on the 5' RACE reads. The sample consists of some 340,000 distinct CDR3 sequences, around 10% of them appearing once. The starting material was CD4+ T cells sorted from PBMCs, obtained 45 days after the yellow fever booster vaccination. All receptors come from a young man who received the YFV17D yellow fever vaccine.

This clonotype has a count of ten or more. The V gene is TRBV12-3 or TRBV12-4, the J gene TRBJ2-3, with 7 bases fitting TRBD2. The CDR3 consists of 13 residues. V shed 11 bases and J 5 bases; nucleotides not matched to a gene: 10. CDR3 loop: CASSAGLLDTQYF. The CDR3 DNA sequence: TGTGCCTCCTCAGCGGGGCTATTAGATACGCAGTATTTT.

This clonotype showed up just a few times. This chain connects TRBV4-3 to TRBJ1-5; possibly TRBD1 for D (5 bases). This CDR3 comprises 14 residues. V dropped 0 bases and J dropped 5 bases, with 8 bases sitting between them. Per germline, CDR1 LGHNA and CDR2 YSLEER. The CDR3 sequence is CASSQDGRDQPQHF. In DNA, the CDR3 is TGCGCCAGCAGCCAAGATGGCAGGGATCAGCCCCAGCATTTT.

The CDR3, as DNA: TGTGCCAGCAGCCAAGTGGAAGGGACACAGAACACTGAAGCTTTCTTT. Encoded protein: CASSQVEGTQNTEAFF. The chain joins TRBV4-2 to TRBJ1-1, with TRBD1 as a possible D gene (6 bases). V shed 1 base and J shed 1 base, with 13 bases lying between them. Per the germline V gene, CDR1 is LGHNA and CDR2 is YNFKEQ. The CDR3 contains 16 residues.

In this sample, this clonotype turned up a few times. The chain joins TRBV3-1 to TRBJ2-5; 9 nucleotides align to TRBD1. The CDR3 extends over 13 amino acids. The V and J ends lost 4 bases and 5 bases, in that order; junction bases with no gene match: 2. Germline CDR1 reads LGHDT; CDR2 reads YNNKEL (reference sequence). The DNA of the CDR3 is TGTGCCAGCAGCCGACAGGGGGACGAGACCCAGTACTTC. Translated, it gives CASSRQGDETQYF.

J is TRBJ1-6 and V is TRBV5-1; no clear D gene. This CDR3 is built from 15 residues. CDR1 SGHRS and CDR2 YFSETQ come from the germline V gene. V lost 0 bases to trimming and J lost 7 bases, with 11 bases between them. The CDR3 sequence is CASSLEVRTNSPLHF. CDR3 DNA sequence: TGCGCCAGCAGCTTGGAGGTCAGAACAAATTCACCCCTCCACTTT.

In this sample, this clonotype turned up a few times. This chain connects TRBV9 to TRBJ2-3; maybe TRBD1 (6 bases). The V end was cut by 4 bases, the J end by 7 bases, with 16 bases between. The germline V gene has CDR1 SGDLS and CDR2 YYNGEE. The CDR3 covers 14 residues. CDR3 coding DNA: TGTGCCAGCAGCTTGGGACAAGGCTCGTATACGCAGTATTTT. As protein: CASSLGQGSYTQYF. Full variable domain (remainder filled in from reference TRBV9 and TRBJ2-3): DSGVTQTPKHLITATGQRVTLRCSPRSGDLSVYWYQQSLDQGLQFLIQYYNGEERAKGNILERFSAQQFPDLHSELNLSSLELGDSALYFCASSLGQGSYTQYFGPGTRLTVL.

This clonotype was counted at least ten times. The V and J genes are TRBV7-9 and TRBJ1-2, with 7 bases aligning to TRBD1. The CDR3 runs 14 residues. Trimming removed 5 bases from V and 8 bases from J; junction bases left unmatched: 11. Germline V CDR1 and CDR2: SEHNR, FQNEAQ (reference sequence). DNA for the CDR3: TGTGCCAGCAGCCTATACGGGACAGTCGGCGGCTACACCTTC. Amino acid sequence: CASSLYGTVGGYTF. The full variable domain, completed using reference TRBV7-9 and TRBJ1-2, is DTGVSQNPRHKITKRGQNVTFRCDPISEHNRLYWYRQTLGQGPEFLTYFQNEAQLEKSRLLSDRFSAERPKGSFSTLEIQRTEQGDSAMYLCASSLYGTVGGYTFGSGTRLTVV.

This clonotype came up a few times. The genes are TRBV5-1 and TRBJ2-3, with TRBD1 matching 8 bases. V shed 2 bases and J 2 bases; nucleotides not matched to a gene: 4. The germline V gene encodes CDR1 SGHRS and CDR2 YFSETQ. The CDR3 has 15 amino acids. This CDR3 reads CASSLQGVNTDTQYF. The CDR3 bases are TGCGCCAGCAGCTTACAGGGGGTGAACACAGATACGCAGTATTTT.

The chain joins TRBV27 to TRBJ1-5, with 9 bases lining up with TRBD1. Germline CDR1 and CDR2: MNHEY and SMNVEV (reference sequence). The V gene end was trimmed by 2 bases and the J gene end by 1 base; junction bases not matched to a gene: 3. The CDR3 runs to 16 residues. Here the CDR3 reads CASSLGTGQSNQPQHF. DNA for the CDR3: TGTGCCAGCAGTTTAGGGACAGGGCAAAGCAATCAGCCCCAGCATTTT.

This clonotype has a count of ten or more. This chain joins TRBV2 and TRBJ2-3, with 8 bases that match TRBD2. J lost 7 bases, V lost 2 bases, and 5 bases had no gene match. This CDR3 spans 14 amino acids. The germline CDR1 and CDR2 sequences are SNHLY and FYNNEI. The CDR3 DNA follows: TGTGCCAGCAGTGAAACGGGGGGGCCACATACGCAGTATTTT. Residues: CASSETGGPHTQYF.

This clonotype was detected many times. The CDR3 region has the DNA TGCAGTGCTAGAGATCTGGCGGGGCCGGCGCAAGAGACCCAGTACTTC. Translation: CSARDLAGPAQETQYF. The J gene is TRBJ2-5, the V gene TRBV20-1; the D gene is possibly TRBD2 (6 bases). Germline loops: CDR1 DFQATT, CDR2 SNEGSKA (reference sequence). V lost 0 bases, J lost 2 bases, and 16 bases lay in between. This CDR3 comprises 16 residues.

The chain carries TRBV5-1 and TRBJ2-5; either TRBD1 or TRBD2 may fit D (7 bases each). The CDR3 covers 14 residues. CDR1 and CDR2 from the germline V gene are SGHRS and YFSETQ. V was clipped by 4 bases and J by 5 bases, with 15 bases between them. The CDR3 region is CASSPQGRGETQYF. In DNA, the CDR3 is TGCGCCAGCAGCCCACAGGGGAGGGGGGAGACCCAGTACTTC.

This clonotype was observed a handful of times. This chain joins TRBV10-3 and TRBJ1-4; TRBD1 aligns across 7 bases. This CDR3 spans 15 amino acids. CDR1 is ENHRY and CDR2 is SYGVKD in the germline V gene. Trimming took 2 bases from V and 7 from J; bases not matched to a gene: 7. In nucleotides, the CDR3 is TGTGCCATCAGTGAGAATCAGGGGGGAAGTGAAAAACTGTTTTTT. Protein sequence: CAISENQGGSEKLFF.

Ten or more counts support this clonotype. This chain links TRBV7-2 with TRBJ1-5; a weak D match, TRBD1 (6 bases). The CDR3 is 15 amino acids. The V end lost 1 base, the J end lost 9 bases, and 16 bases lay between the germline ends. Per the germline V gene, CDR1 is SGHTA and CDR2 is FQGNSA. CDR3 nucleotide sequence: TGTGCCAGCAGCTTAGGGGGGGCGGAGCCAGGGCCCCAGCATTTT. Translating gives CASSLGGAEPGPQHF.

The gene calls are TRBV4-3 and TRBJ2-2; tentative D call: TRBD2 (5 bases). Germline V gives CDR1 LGHNA, CDR2 YSLEER. The length of the CDR3 is 13 residues. Trimming took off 4 bases at V and 13 bases at J, with 16 bases between the two ends. The CDR3 coding sequence is TGCGCCAGCAGCCCGTCCCGGGGTCGAGGGCTGTTTTTT. This gives the protein CASSPSRGRGLFF.

V is TRBV5-1 and J is TRBJ1-4, with TRBD1 matching 8 bases. The CDR3 contains 14 residues. Trimming removed 4 bases from V and 8 bases from J; junction bases left unmatched: 7. Germline CDR1 is SGHRS and CDR2 is YFSETQ. The CDR3 is CASSRTGLGEKLFF. The CDR3 region has the DNA TGCGCCAGCAGCCGGACAGGGCTCGGGGAAAAACTGTTTTTT.

The chain couples TRBV4-2 to TRBJ2-3; 14 bases match TRBD2. V shed 2 bases, J shed 4 bases, and the junction held 8 bases outside the gene matches. Germline-derived CDR1 and CDR2 are LGHNA and YNFKEQ. CDR3 length: 18 residues. The DNA of the CDR3 is TGTGCCAGCAGCCAAAATCTAGGACTAGCGGGGGGATCAGATACGCAGTATTTT. Amino acids: CASSQNLGLAGGSDTQYF.

This clonotype occurred a few times. This chain joins TRBV15 and TRBJ2-2; D gene ambiguous. Germline V gene sequence: CDR1 LNHNV, CDR2 YYDKDF (reference sequence). The length of the CDR3 is 13 residues. V lost 3 bases, J lost 2 bases, and 4 bases lay in between. The CDR3 sequence: CATSSDNTGELFF. CDR3 nucleotides: TGTGCCACCAGCAGCGATAACACCGGGGAGCTGTTTTTT.